The 11 T cell receptor beta chains listed next were all sequenced from one sample in a study of OX40 agonist ivuxolimab in advanced cancers. TCRdb's copy holds only in-frame clones and misses some; the assay was immunoSEQ multiplex PCR. The sample has 65,000 or so clones, 80% to 85% seen once. Sequencing was performed on CD4+ or CD8+ T cells sorted from blood, taken in a trial of the OX40 agonist ivuxolimab. The receptor set was obtained from an adult with an advanced solid tumor such as melanoma, head and neck, liver or kidney cancer.

The V gene is TRBV4-1, the J gene TRBJ1-2, with D possibly being TRBD1 (5 bases). Trimming left V 0 bases short and J 0 bases short, with 14 bases between. The CDR3 is 17 amino acids. In germline, CDR1 is MGHRA, CDR2 YSYEKL. CDR3: CASSQDPRVRANYGYTF. In DNA, the CDR3 is TGCGCCAGCAGCCAAGATCCCAGGGTCCGAGCTAACTATGGCTACACCTTC.

This rearrangement joins TRBV5-4 to TRBJ2-2; TRBD1 matches 7 bases. The trim removed 2 bases at V and 6 bases at J, leaving 7 bases unmatched. The germline gives CDR1 SGHNT, CDR2 YYREEE (reference sequence). The length of the CDR3 is 15 residues. CDR3 in amino acids: CASSFPDGTAGELFF. CDR3 bases: TGTGCCAGCAGCTTCCCAGACGGGACAGCCGGGGAGCTGTTTTTT. The entire variable domain, with the rest obtained from reference TRBV5-4 and TRBJ2-2, is as follows: ETGVTQSPTHLIKTRGQQVTLRCSSQSGHNTVSWYQQALGQGPQFIFQYYREEENGRGNFPPRFSGLQFPNYSSELNVNALELDDSALYLCASSFPDGTAGELFFGEGSRLTVL.

A single count supports this clone. The chain joins TRBV2 to TRBJ2-7; 11 nucleotides align to TRBD1. CDR3 length: 15 amino acids. J gave up 5 bases and V 2 bases, and 5 bases lay outside the gene matches. Germline V gives CDR1 SNHLY, CDR2 FYNNEI. The CDR3 DNA reads as TGTGCCAGCAGTGAACCGGGACAGGGGGAAAACGAGCAGTACTTC. Translating gives CASSEPGQGENEQYF.

This clone has a single count. The chain recombines TRBV27 with TRBJ1-3, with TRBD1 matching over 9 bases. Germline CDR1 reads MNHEY; CDR2 reads SMNVEV (reference sequence). V lost 8 bases, J lost 4 bases, and 9 bases stayed unmatched. This CDR3 contains 15 residues. The CDR3 region is CASRRTGAVGNTIYF. The CDR3 nucleotides read TGTGCCAGCCGAAGGACAGGGGCTGTAGGAAACACCATATATTTT.

This chain connects TRBV10-2 to TRBJ2-5; TRBD1 is a possible D gene (6 bases). This CDR3 is built from 14 residues. V was cut by 2 bases and J by 5 bases, with 12 bases left in between. CDR1 is WSHSY, CDR2 SAAADI, per germline. CDR3 coding DNA: TGCGCCAGCAGTGAGCCCCACAGGGCGGAGACCCAGTACTTC. Translation gives CASSEPHRAETQYF.

This clone was detected once. The gene calls are TRBV19 and TRBJ2-3; the match to TRBD1 covers 8 bases. Germline V gene lookup returns CDR1 LNHDA and CDR2 SQIVND (reference sequence). The CDR3 has 17 residues. The trim removed 1 base at V and 4 bases at J, leaving 10 bases unmatched. CDR3 loop: CASSIAKAGGTADTQYF. In DNA form, the CDR3 reads TGTGCCAGTAGTATAGCAAAGGCAGGGGGCACGGCAGATACGCAGTATTTT.

J is TRBJ2-7 and V is TRBV20-1, with D hard to call. Germline loops: CDR1 DFQATT, CDR2 SNEGSKA (reference sequence). V was trimmed by 5 bases and J by 5 bases, leaving 10 bases between them. The CDR3 is 11 residues long. The CDR3 region has the DNA TGCAGTGCTCGGGTCTTCGACGAGCAGTACTTC. Translated: CSARVFDEQYF.

The chain links TRBV6-4 to TRBJ2-1; tentatively, D is TRBD2 (5 bases). CDR1 and CDR2 from the germline V gene are MRHNA and SNTAGT. V was cut by 2 bases and J by 6 bases, with 11 bases left in between. The CDR3 has 14 amino acids. The CDR3 here is CASSDRGMGNEQFF. The CDR3 DNA reads TGTGCCAGCAGTGACCGGGGAATGGGCAATGAGCAGTTCTTC.

This clone has a handful of counts. The chain carries TRBV5-5 and TRBJ1-2; D unresolved. Between the trimmed V and J ends, which lost 0 bases and 3 bases, there was a span of 9 bases. The CDR3 sequence is 14 residues long. Germline assignment: CDR1 SGHKS and CDR2 YYEKEE (reference sequence). As DNA, the CDR3 is TGTGCCAGCAGCTTGGGGCAGGATGACTATGGCTACACCTTC. This codes for CASSLGQDDYGYTF.

This clone was detected only a few times. The chain has TRBV5-4 and TRBJ1-2; 11 bases fit TRBD1. The CDR3 loop spans 14 amino acids. Germline loops: CDR1 SGHNT, CDR2 YYREEE (reference sequence). J lost 3 bases, V lost 4 bases, and 2 bases had no gene match. Written as DNA, the CDR3 is TGTGCCAGCAGCCCGGGACAGGGGGACTATGGCTACACCTTC. Protein: CASSPGQGDYGYTF.

The chain joins TRBV7-2 to TRBJ1-1; D is unresolved. The length of the CDR3 is 13 residues. V lost 5 bases and J 1 base, leaving 8 bases between the germline ends. CDR1 is SGHTA and CDR2 is FQGNSA in the germline V gene. The DNA of the CDR3 is TGTGCCAGCAGCGCGCATAAGAACACTGAAGCTTTCTTT. Its protein is CASSAHKNTEAFF.